These 7 T cell receptor beta chains were sequenced from one sample in a study of T cell changes during pregnancy in multiple sclerosis. Data came from immunoSEQ multiplex PCR; TCRdb stores just in-frame clones and leaves some out. This sample has some 64,000 clones, with about 92% found just once. Sequenced here: peripheral blood, sampled after pregnancy. These receptors were taken from a female donor with multiple sclerosis, enrolled in a pregnancy study.

The chain combines TRBV6-6 with TRBJ1-5, with D maybe TRBD1 (6 bases). The V end was cut by 0 bases, the J end by 4 bases, with 10 bases between. The CDR3 has 15 amino acids. Germline V gene data show CDR1 as MNHNY and CDR2 as SVGAGI (reference sequence). CDR3 nucleotides: TGTGCCAGCAGTTACTCAGCAGGGGATAATCAGCCCCAGCATTTT. Amino acid sequence: CASSYSAGDNQPQHF.

The chain couples TRBV9 to TRBJ2-1; perhaps TRBD2 as D (6 bases). The V and J ends lost 2 bases and 9 bases respectively, with 15 bases between them. From germline, CDR1 is SGDLS and CDR2 YYNGEE. This CDR3 is built from 14 residues. The CDR3 region is CASSVGTGFPEQFF. The CDR3 bases are TGTGCCAGCAGCGTCGGGACTGGCTTCCCTGAGCAGTTCTTC.

The chain employs TRBV5-1 and TRBJ2-7; D may be TRBD2 (6 bases). There are 15 residues in the CDR3. Trimming removed 0 bases at V and 0 bases at J, with 10 bases between. CDR1 is SGHRS, CDR2 YFSETQ, per germline. CDR3: CASSLGLASSYEQYF. As DNA, the CDR3 is TGCGCCAGCAGCTTGGGGCTAGCGAGCTCCTACGAGCAGTACTTC. Together with reference TRBV5-1 and TRBJ2-7, the CDR3 gives the full variable domain: KAGVTQTPRYLIKTRGQQVTLSCSPISGHRSVSWYQQTPGQGLQFLFEYFSETQRNKGNFPGRFSGRQFSNSRSEMNVSTLELGDSALYLCASSLGLASSYEQYFGPGTRLTVT.

V and J are TRBV7-6 and TRBJ2-2, with D perhaps matching TRBD1 (6 bases). Germline V CDR1 and CDR2: SGHVS, FNYEAQ. The CDR3 extends over 16 amino acids. V was cut by 1 base and J by 4 bases, with 13 bases left in between. CDR3 nucleotides: TGTGCCAGCAGCTTAGGAGCAGGGGACCTCACCGGGGAGCTGTTTTTT. It specifies CASSLGAGDLTGELFF. The entire variable domain, with the rest obtained from reference TRBV7-6 and TRBJ2-2, is as follows: GAGVSQSPRYKVTKRGQDVALRCDPISGHVSLYWYRQALGQGPEFLTYFNYEAQQDKSGLPNDRFSAERPEGSISTLTIQRTEQRDSAMYRCASSLGAGDLTGELFFGEGSRLTVL.

The CDR3, as DNA: TGTGCCAGCGGGCAGGGGATGGAAAAACTGTTTTTT. Encoded protein: CASGQGMEKLFF. The chain uses TRBV6-1 and TRBJ1-4; D perhaps matches TRBD1 (6 bases). Deletions cut 8 bases from V and 8 bases from J, with 12 bases between. The CDR3 is 12 amino acids. Germline V gives CDR1 MNHNS, CDR2 SASEGT.

The chain uses TRBV5-1 and TRBJ2-1; 12 positions agree with TRBD1. Per germline, CDR1 SGHRS and CDR2 YFSETQ. The CDR3 loop spans 14 amino acids. J was trimmed by 9 bases and V by 3 bases; bases with no gene match: 4. CDR3 nucleotides: TGCGCCAGCAGCTGGGGGACAGGGGGCACTGAGCAGTTCTTC. This gives the protein CASSWGTGGTEQFF.

The chain couples TRBV19 to TRBJ1-5, with 7 bases aligning to TRBD1. With 6 bases clipped from V and 7 bases from J, the junction kept 15 bases outside the gene matches. The CDR3 is 16 residues long. In germline, CDR1 is LNHDA, CDR2 SQIVND (reference sequence). Here the CDR3 reads CASRNRDRGDTQPQHF. CDR3 in DNA: TGTGCCAGTAGGAACCGGGACAGAGGAGATACCCAGCCCCAGCATTTT. Using reference TRBV19 and TRBJ1-5 for the parts outside the CDR3, the full variable domain is DGGITQSPKYLFRKEGQNVTLSCEQNLNHDAMYWYRQDPGQGLRLIYYSQIVNDFQKGDIAEGYSVSREKKESFPLTVTSAQKNPTAFYLCASRNRDRGDTQPQHFGDGTRLSIL.